Listed here are 9 T cell receptor beta chains from one sample, sequenced in a study of blood T cell repertoires in COVID-19. Clones were read by immunoSEQ multiplex PCR, and TCRdb kept only the in-frame ones, dropping some. There are approximately 68,000 clones in the sample; 65% to 80% occur only once, and about 10% lies in the top ten. Sequencing was done on a sample of peripheral blood. The receptors come from a woman aged 45-65 years with acute or convalescent COVID-19.

This rearrangement joins TRBV2 to TRBJ1-2; 7 nucleotides agree with TRBD1. The V gene end was trimmed by 11 bases and the J gene end by 4 bases; junction bases not matched to a gene: 7. The V gene's germline CDR1 is SNHLY and CDR2 FYNNEI. The CDR3 runs 12 residues. The CDR3 nucleotides are TGTGCCGGGCGGGGACAGCTCTATGGCTACACCTTC. Translation gives CAGRGQLYGYTF.

This rearrangement joins TRBV2 to TRBJ1-1; D uncertain. CDR3 size: 16 residues. The germline gives CDR1 SNHLY, CDR2 FYNNEI. Trimming shortened V by 0 bases and J by 3 bases, and 14 bases separated the two germline ends. This CDR3 reads CASSEANWAWDTEAFF. For the CDR3, the DNA is TGTGCCAGCAGTGAAGCGAATTGGGCGTGGGACACTGAAGCTTTCTTT.

This sequence joins TRBV6-5 and TRBJ1-5, with a weak D call TRBD1 (6 bases). Per the germline V gene, CDR1 is MNHEY and CDR2 is SVGAGI. The CDR3 is 13 amino acids. V dropped 6 bases and J dropped 4 bases, with 10 bases sitting between them. The CDR3 DNA reads TGTGCCAGCAGCTTGGGGGCGAATCAGCCCCAGCATTTT. Its translation is CASSLGANQPQHF.

J is TRBJ1-2 and V is TRBV6-5, with a tentative D call TRBD1 (6 bases). CDR3 length: 13 amino acids. Germline assignment: CDR1 MNHEY and CDR2 SVGAGI. With 4 bases removed from V and 4 bases from J, the gap between germline ends came to 10 bases. CDR3 protein: CASSSQGTYGYTF. The CDR3 DNA sequence: TGTGCCAGCAGTTCACAGGGAACCTATGGCTACACCTTC.

The rearrangement joins TRBV20-1 to TRBJ1-2; D is ambiguous. Trimming took off 3 bases at V and 6 bases at J, with 11 bases between the two ends. The CDR3 runs 12 residues. Germline V gene sequence: CDR1 DFQATT, CDR2 SNEGSKA (reference sequence). The CDR3 bases are TGCAGTGCTAGTGCTCAGGCAAATGGCTACACCTTC. Protein sequence: CSASAQANGYTF.

The chain uses TRBV7-3 and TRBJ2-1, with 7 bases matching TRBD2. Trimming at V came to 4 bases and at J to 4 bases, leaving 13 bases not matched to a gene. Germline assignment: CDR1 SGHTA and CDR2 FQGTGA. There are 17 residues in the CDR3. The CDR3 is CASSSGLGTKPYNEQFF. For the CDR3, the DNA is TGTGCCAGCAGCTCGGGGTTGGGGACTAAACCTTACAATGAGCAGTTCTTC.

The chain carries TRBV13 and TRBJ2-1; D may be TRBD1 (6 bases). V lost 3 bases and J 8 bases, leaving 17 bases between the germline ends. The CDR3 extends over 15 amino acids. The germline gives CDR1 PRHDT, CDR2 FYEKMQ (reference sequence). The CDR3 bases are TGTGCCAGCAGCTTGCGGACCATTGGGGGCGATGAGCAGTTCTTC. Translated: CASSLRTIGGDEQFF.

The chain carries TRBV9 and TRBJ1-2; possibly TRBD1 for D (6 bases). Trimming pared 0 bases from V and 0 bases from J, leaving 9 bases between. CDR3 length equals 15 residues. Per the germline V gene, CDR1 is SGDLS and CDR2 is YYNGEE. The chain's CDR3 is CASSVGGGANYGYTF. The CDR3 DNA sequence: TGTGCCAGCAGCGTAGGAGGGGGAGCTAACTATGGCTACACCTTC.

The CDR3 DNA reads TGTGCCAGCAGCTGGACCGGGAGTATAGGAAACACCATATATTTT. Amino acids: CASSWTGSIGNTIYF. V and J are TRBV5-5 and TRBJ1-3; D is undetermined. The CDR3 extends over 15 amino acids. CDR1 is SGHKS and CDR2 is YYEKEE in the germline V gene (reference sequence). V was trimmed by 3 bases and J by 4 bases, leaving 14 bases between them.